Below, one T cell receptor beta chain is given with its context. The antigen is undetermined. The entry originates in a study of graft-versus-host responses after intestinal transplantation. Study as a whole: Multivisceral, liver-intestinal, or isolated intestinal transplants were given to recipients. For two to three years after anti-thymocyte globulin induction, all recipients took tacrolimus and steroids. Study outcomes and limitations: In recipient marrow, GvH clones were found, and some appeared first in ileum or blood. The study found high graft-versus-host to host-versus-graft clonal ratios in allografts of patients with graft-donor T cell macrochimerism.

TCRdb keeps only in-frame clones here, not all; method: immunoSEQ multiplex PCR. Among around 88,000 clones, 83% were seen once, and the ten largest hold approximately 17%. This CDR3 has 16 amino acids. Germline V lookup: CDR1 MDHEN, CDR2 SYDVKM. Germline trimming cut 2 bases from V and 1 base from J; bases unmatched to any gene: 7. J is TRBJ2-7 and V is TRBV28, with 8 bases identical to TRBD1. The sample was unstimulated CD8+ T cells sorted from spleen or lymph node cells, taken before intestinal transplant. This receptor was obtained from a human donor who received an intestinal transplant. CDR3: CASSLLLGQGSYEQYF. CDR3 coding DNA: TGTGCCAGCAGTTTACTCCTAGGACAGGGTTCCTACGAGCAGTACTTC.